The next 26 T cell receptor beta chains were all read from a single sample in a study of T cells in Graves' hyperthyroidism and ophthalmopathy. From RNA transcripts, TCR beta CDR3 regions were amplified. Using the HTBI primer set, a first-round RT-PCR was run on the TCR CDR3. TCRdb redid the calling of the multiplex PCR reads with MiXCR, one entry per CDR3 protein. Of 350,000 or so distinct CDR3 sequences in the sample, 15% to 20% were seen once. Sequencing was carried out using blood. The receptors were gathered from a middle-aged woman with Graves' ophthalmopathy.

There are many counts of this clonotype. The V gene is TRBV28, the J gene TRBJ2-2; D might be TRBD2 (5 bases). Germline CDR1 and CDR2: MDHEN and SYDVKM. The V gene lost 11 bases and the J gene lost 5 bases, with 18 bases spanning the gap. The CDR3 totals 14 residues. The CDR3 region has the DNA TGTGCCGCCAGTCGGGGTGAAGGGACCGGGGAGCTGTTTTTT. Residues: CAASRGEGTGELFF.

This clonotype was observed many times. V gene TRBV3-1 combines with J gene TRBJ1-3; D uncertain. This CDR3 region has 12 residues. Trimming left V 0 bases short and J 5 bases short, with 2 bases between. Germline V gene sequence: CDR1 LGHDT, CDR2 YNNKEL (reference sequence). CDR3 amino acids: CASSQDRNTIYF. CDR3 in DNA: TGTGCCAGCAGCCAAGATCGAAACACCATATATTTT.

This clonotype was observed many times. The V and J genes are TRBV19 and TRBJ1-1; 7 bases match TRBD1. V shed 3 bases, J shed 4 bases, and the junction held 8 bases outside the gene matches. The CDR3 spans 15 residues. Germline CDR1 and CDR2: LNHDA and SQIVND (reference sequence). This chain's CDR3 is CASSILTGPGTEAFF. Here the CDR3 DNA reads TGTGCCAGTAGTATTCTGACAGGGCCTGGCACTGAAGCTTTCTTT.

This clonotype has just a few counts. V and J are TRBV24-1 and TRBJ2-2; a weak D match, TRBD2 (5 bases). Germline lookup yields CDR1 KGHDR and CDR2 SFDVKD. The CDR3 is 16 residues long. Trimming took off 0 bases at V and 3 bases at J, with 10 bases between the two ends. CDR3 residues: CATSDLRGPDTGELFF. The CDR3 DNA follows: TGTGCCACCAGTGATTTGAGAGGGCCAGACACCGGGGAGCTGTTTTTT.

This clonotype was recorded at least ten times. The CDR3 loop reads CASSVVNGITGELFF. The CDR3 nucleotides are TGTGCCAGCAGCGTAGTGAACGGAATCACCGGGGAGCTGTTTTTT. The V call is TRBV9, the J call TRBJ2-2; D not certain. V gave up 0 bases and J gave up 4 bases, with 10 bases separating them. Germline assignment: CDR1 SGDLS and CDR2 YYNGEE. CDR3 length: 15 amino acids.

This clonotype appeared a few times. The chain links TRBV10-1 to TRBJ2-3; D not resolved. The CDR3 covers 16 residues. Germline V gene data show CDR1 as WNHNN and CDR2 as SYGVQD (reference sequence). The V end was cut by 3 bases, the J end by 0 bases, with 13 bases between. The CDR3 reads CASSESGLASTDTQYF. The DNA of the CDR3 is TGCGCCAGCAGTGAAAGTGGCCTGGCGAGCACAGATACGCAGTATTTT.

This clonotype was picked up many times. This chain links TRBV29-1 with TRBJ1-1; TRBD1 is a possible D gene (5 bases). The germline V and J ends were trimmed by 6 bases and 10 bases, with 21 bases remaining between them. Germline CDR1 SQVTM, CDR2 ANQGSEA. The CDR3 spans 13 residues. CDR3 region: CSVDDASGSPAFF. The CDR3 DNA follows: TGCAGCGTGGATGACGCTTCAGGGTCCCCAGCTTTCTTT. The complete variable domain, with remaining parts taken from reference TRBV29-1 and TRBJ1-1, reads SAVISQKPSRDICQRGTSLTIQCQVDSQVTMMFWYRQQPGQSLTLIATANQGSEATYESGFVIDKFPISRPNLTFSTLTVSNMSPEDSSIYLCSVDDASGSPAFFGQGTRLTVV.

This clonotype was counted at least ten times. Here the CDR3 reads CASSLFRVKETQYF. The CDR3 nucleotides read TGTGCCAGCAGCTTATTTAGGGTGAAAGAGACCCAGTACTTC. The V gene is TRBV11-2, the J gene TRBJ2-5; no firm D call. CDR3 length equals 14 residues. The germline V and J ends were trimmed by 2 bases and 3 bases, with 10 bases remaining between them. Germline V gene lookup returns CDR1 SGHAT and CDR2 FQNNGV.

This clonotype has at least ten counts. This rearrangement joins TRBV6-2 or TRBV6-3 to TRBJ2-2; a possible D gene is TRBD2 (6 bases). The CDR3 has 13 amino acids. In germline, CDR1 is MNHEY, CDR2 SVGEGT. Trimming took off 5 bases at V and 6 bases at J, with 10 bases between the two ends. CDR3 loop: CASSRTIAGELFF. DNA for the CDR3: TGTGCCAGCAGTCGGACTATTGCCGGGGAGCTGTTTTTT.

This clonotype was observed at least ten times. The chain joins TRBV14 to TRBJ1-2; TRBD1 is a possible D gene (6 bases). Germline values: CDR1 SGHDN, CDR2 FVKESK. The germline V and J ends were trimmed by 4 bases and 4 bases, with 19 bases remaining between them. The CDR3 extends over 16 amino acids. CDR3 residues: CASSRRAGAKGYGYTF. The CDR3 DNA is TGTGCCAGCAGCCGCAGGGCAGGGGCCAAGGGCTATGGCTACACCTTC.

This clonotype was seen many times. CDR3 sequence (DNA): TGTGCCAGCAGCCAAGATGGGGCGAAGAATCAGCCCCAGCATTTT. This encodes CASSQDGAKNQPQHF. The V and J genes are TRBV3-1 and TRBJ1-5, with D possibly being TRBD1 (5 bases). The CDR3 has 15 residues. Trimming took off 0 bases at V and 4 bases at J, with 10 bases between the two ends. CDR1 is LGHDT and CDR2 is YNNKEL in the germline V gene (reference sequence).

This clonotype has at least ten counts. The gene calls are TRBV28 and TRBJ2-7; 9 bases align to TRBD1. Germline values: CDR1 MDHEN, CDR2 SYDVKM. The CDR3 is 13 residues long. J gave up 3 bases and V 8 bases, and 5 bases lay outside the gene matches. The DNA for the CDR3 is TGTGCCAGCGGACAGGGGAACTACTACGAGCAGTACTTC. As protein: CASGQGNYYEQYF.

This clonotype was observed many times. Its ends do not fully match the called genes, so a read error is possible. The CDR3 loop reads CASSLVSATGAFF. The DNA of the CDR3 is TGTGCCAGCAGTTTAGTGAGTGCCACTGGAGCTTTCTTT. The rearrangement uses TRBV12-3 or TRBV12-4 and TRBJ1-1; D gene unclear. This CDR3 has 13 residues.

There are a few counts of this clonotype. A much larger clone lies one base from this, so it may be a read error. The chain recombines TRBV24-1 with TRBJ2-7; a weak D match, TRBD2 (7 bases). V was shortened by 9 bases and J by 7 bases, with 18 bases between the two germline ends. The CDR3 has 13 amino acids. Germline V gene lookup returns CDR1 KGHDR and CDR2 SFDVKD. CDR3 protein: CATQASGGREQYF. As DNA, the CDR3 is TGTGCCACCCAAGCATCGGGGGGCCGGGAGCAGTACTTC.

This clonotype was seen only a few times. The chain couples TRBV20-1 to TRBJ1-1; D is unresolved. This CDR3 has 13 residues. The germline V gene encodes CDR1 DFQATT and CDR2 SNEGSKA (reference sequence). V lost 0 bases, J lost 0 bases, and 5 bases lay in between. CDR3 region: CSARDTVNTEAFF. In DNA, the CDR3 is TGCAGTGCTAGAGATACGGTGAACACTGAAGCTTTCTTT.

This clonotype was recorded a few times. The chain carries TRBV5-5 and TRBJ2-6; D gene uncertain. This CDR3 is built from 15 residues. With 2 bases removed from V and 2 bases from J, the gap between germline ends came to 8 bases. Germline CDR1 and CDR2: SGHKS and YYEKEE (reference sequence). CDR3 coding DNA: TGTGCCAGCAGCTTTAGTCTCCCTGGGGCCAACGTCCTGACTTTC. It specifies CASSFSLPGANVLTF.

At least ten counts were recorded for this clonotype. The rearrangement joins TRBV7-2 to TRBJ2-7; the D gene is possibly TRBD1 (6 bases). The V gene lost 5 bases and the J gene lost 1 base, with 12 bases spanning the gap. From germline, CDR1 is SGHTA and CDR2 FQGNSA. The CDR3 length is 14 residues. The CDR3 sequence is CASSSRGHSYEQYF. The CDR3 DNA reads TGTGCCAGCAGCAGCAGGGGTCATTCCTACGAGCAGTACTTC.

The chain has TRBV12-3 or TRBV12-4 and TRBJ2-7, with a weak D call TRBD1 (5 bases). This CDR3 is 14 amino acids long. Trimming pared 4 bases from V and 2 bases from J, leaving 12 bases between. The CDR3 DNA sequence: TGTGCCAGCAGTTACAGGCTAGGTCCCTACGAGCAGTACTTC. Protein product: CASSYRLGPYEQYF.

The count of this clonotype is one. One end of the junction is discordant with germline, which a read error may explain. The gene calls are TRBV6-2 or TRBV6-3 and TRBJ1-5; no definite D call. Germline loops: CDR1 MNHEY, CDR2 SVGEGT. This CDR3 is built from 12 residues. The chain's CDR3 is CASMDGYQPQPF. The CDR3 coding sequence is TGTGCCAGCATGGACGGGTATCAGCCCCAGCCTTTT.

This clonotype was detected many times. CDR3 in amino acids: CASSGLARNTGELFF. DNA of the CDR3: TGTGCCAGCAGTGGACTAGCCCGCAACACCGGGGAGCTGTTTTTT. The chain has TRBV6-1 and TRBJ2-2; 7 nucleotides agree with TRBD2. V lost 4 bases, J lost 2 bases, and 4 bases stayed unmatched. Germline CDR1 reads MNHNS; CDR2 reads SASEGT. The CDR3 has 15 residues.

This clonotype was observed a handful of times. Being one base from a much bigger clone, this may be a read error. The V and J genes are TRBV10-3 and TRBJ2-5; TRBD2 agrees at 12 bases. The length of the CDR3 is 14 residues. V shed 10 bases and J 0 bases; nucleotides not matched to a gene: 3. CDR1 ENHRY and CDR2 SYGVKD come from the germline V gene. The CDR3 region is CATRTSGDQETQYF. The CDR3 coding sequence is TGTGCCACGAGGACTAGCGGGGACCAAGAGACCCAGTACTTC.

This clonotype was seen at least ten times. The CDR3 DNA is TGTGCCACCGGCCCTTTTGAGTCCAACGTCCTGACTTTC. This gives the protein CATGPFESNVLTF. The chain combines TRBV27 with TRBJ2-6; no clear D gene. Trimming shortened V by 10 bases and J by 8 bases, and 15 bases separated the two germline ends. This CDR3 region has 13 residues. Per germline, CDR1 MNHEY and CDR2 SMNVEV (reference sequence).

The CDR3 loop reads CASSQGGHEQYF. The CDR3 DNA sequence: TGTGCCAGCAGCCAGGGGGGGCACGAGCAGTACTTC. The chain has TRBV12-3 or TRBV12-4 and TRBJ2-7, with D possibly being TRBD1 or TRBD2 (7 bases each). With 6 bases removed from V and 5 bases from J, the gap between germline ends came to 11 bases. The CDR3 is 12 amino acids.

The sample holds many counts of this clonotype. The DNA of the CDR3 is TGTGCCAGCAGTTACTCATTAACAGGGGAGAACGAGCAGTACTTC. This gives the protein CASSYSLTGENEQYF. V usage is TRBV6-5 and J usage is TRBJ2-7; TRBD1 matches at 7 bases. Losses at the gene ends were 0 bases for V and 5 bases for J; bases not matched to a gene: 7. The CDR3 runs 15 residues. Germline V CDR1 and CDR2: MNHEY, SVGAGI.

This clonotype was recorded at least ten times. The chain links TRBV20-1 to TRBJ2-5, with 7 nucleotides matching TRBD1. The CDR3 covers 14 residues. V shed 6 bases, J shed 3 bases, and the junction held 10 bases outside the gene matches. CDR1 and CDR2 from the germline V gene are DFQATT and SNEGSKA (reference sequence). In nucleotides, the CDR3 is TGCAGTGCCACAGGGGTGGCAGGGGAAGAGACCCAGTACTTC. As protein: CSATGVAGEETQYF.

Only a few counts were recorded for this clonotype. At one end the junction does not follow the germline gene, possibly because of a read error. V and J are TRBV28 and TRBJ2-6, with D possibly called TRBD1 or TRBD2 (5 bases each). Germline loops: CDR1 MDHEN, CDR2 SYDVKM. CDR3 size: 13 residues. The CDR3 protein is CASSLTGANVLAF. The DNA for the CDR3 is TGTGCCAGCAGTTTGACCGGGGCCAACGTCCTGGCTTTC.